This T cell receptor (beta chain) derives from a study of siplizumab effects on memory and regulatory T cells. About this clone itself: The antigen is unknown.

Germline V gives CDR1 MNHEY, CDR2 SVGAGI. The CDR3 loop spans 14 amino acids. V lost 5 bases and J 2 bases, leaving 12 bases between the germline ends. Some clones are missing from TCRdb's copy, which holds only in-frame ones; the method was immunoSEQ multiplex PCR. Among more than 85,000 clones listed, just over 90% were seen once. Study findings and constraints: The study found that mappable alloreactive CD4+ clones averaged about 70% Treg-derived with siplizumab and around 25% in controls. Most proliferating CD4+ or CD8+ clones, roughly 75-96%, had no naive or memory assignment.

Material for sequencing was CD4+ T cells sorted from blood. The rearrangement joins TRBV6-5 to TRBJ1-2; no firm D call. This receptor was identified in a human donor in good health. The CDR3 sequence is CASSETGRNYGYTF. In DNA, the CDR3 is TGTGCCAGCAGTGAAACGGGAAGAAACTATGGCTACACCTTC.